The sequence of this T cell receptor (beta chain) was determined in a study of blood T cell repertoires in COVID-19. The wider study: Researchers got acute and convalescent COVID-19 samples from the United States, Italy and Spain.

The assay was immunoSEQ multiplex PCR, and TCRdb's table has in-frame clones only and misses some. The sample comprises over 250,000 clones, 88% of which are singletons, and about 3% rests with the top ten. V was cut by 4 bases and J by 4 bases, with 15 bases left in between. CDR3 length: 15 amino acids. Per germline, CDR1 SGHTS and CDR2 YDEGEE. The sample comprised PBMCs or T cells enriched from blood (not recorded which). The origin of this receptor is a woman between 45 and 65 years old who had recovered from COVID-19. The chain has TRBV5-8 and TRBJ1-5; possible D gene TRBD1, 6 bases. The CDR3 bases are TGTGCCAGCAGCGAGCGACAGGTTGGGAATCAGCCCCAGCATTTT. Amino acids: CASSERQVGNQPQHF. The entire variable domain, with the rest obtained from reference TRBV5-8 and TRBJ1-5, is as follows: EAGVTQSPTHLIKTRGQQATLRCSPISGHTSVYWYQQALGLGLQFLLWYDEGEERNRGNFPPRFSGRQFPNYSSELNVNALELEDSALYLCASSERQVGNQPQHFGDGTRLSIL.